This is a list of T cell receptor beta chains from one sample in a study of cytomegalovirus exposure and HLA in healthy donors. The assay was immunoSEQ multiplex PCR, and TCRdb's table has in-frame clones only and misses some. Counted here are fewer than 120,000 clones, 79% occurring once; the ten biggest clones make up 5% to 7.5%. Sequencing was done on a sample of PBMCs. The receptor set was obtained from a man under 40 in good health and CMV-seropositive. The CDR3 runs from the conserved cysteine through the conserved F or W. D genes are given only for firm matches. Rows may omit the clone size; those that give it use once, few, many or a size class.

J	size	V	D	DNA	CDR3
TRBJ2-7	.	TRBV6-5	.	TGTGCCAGCAGTAGAAGAGTACAGAACTCCTACGAGCAGTACTTC	CASSRRVQNSYEQYF
TRBJ2-7	few	TRBV27	TRBD2	TGTGCCAGCAGTCCCCGGGCTAGCGGGGGGTGGCCCTACGAGCAGTACTTC	CASSPRASGGWPYEQYF
TRBJ2-7	once	TRBV2	TRBD2	TGTGCCAGCAGAGGACTAGCCTCTTACGAGCAGTACTTC	CASRGLASYEQYF
TRBJ2-1	.	TRBV30	.	TGTGCCTGGAGTGCTACTAGGGTGGAGCAGTTCTTC	CAWSATRVEQFF
TRBJ2-3	.	TRBV9	.	TGTGCCAGCAGCGTAGATGTCAACACAGATACGCAGTATTTT	CASSVDVNTDTQYF
TRBJ1-2	.	TRBV15	.	TGTGCCACGACCGGGACAAACTATGGCTACACCTTC	CATTGTNYGYTF
TRBJ2-7	few	TRBV4-2	TRBD1	TGTGCCAGCAGCCCGGCCTTACAGGGGGCGCGGGTCGAGCAGTACTTC	CASSPALQGARVEQYF
TRBJ1-1	.	TRBV10-2	.	TGCGCCAGCAGTGATGTGGAGGAGACTGAAGCTTTCTTT	CASSDVEETEAFF
TRBJ2-7	.	TRBV19	.	TGTGCCAGTAGTCCTCGGGACTCCAACTACGAGCAGTACTTC	CASSPRDSNYEQYF
TRBJ1-2	.	TRBV7-2	.	TGTGCCAGCAGCTTGACCGACATCACTAACTATGGCTACACCTTC	CASSLTDITNYGYTF
TRBJ1-6	.	TRBV30	.	TGTGCCTGGAAGAGGCCCTATAATTCACCCCTCCACTTT	CAWKRPYNSPLHF
TRBJ2-7	.	TRBV11-1	TRBD1	TGTGCCAGCAGCTCGGGACAGGGATACGAGCAGTACTTC	CASSSGQGYEQYF
TRBJ2-7	.	TRBV27	.	TGTGCCAGCAGGGAACAGGGAGACACCTCCTACGAGCAGTACTTC	CASREQGDTSYEQYF
TRBJ1-2	.	TRBV29-1	TRBD1	TGCAGCGCAATCTATACAGGGGAATATGGCTACACCTTC	CSAIYTGEYGYTF
TRBJ1-2	.	TRBV25-1	.	TGTGCCAGCAGTGAACCCGGGACTGAAGCTAACTATGGCTACACCTTC	CASSEPGTEANYGYTF
TRBJ1-4	.	TRBV5-8	TRBD1	TGTGCCAGCAGCGGGGGACAGTTGAGTCGCGAAAAACTGTTTTTT	CASSGGQLSREKLFF
TRBJ1-1	few	TRBV5-1	.	TGCGCCAGCAGCTGGTTAGGGGCTAATGAAGCTTTCTTT	CASSWLGANEAFF
TRBJ1-3	.	TRBV6-6	.	TGTGCCAGCAAAGAGGGATCTGGAAACACCATATATTTT	CASKEGSGNTIYF
TRBJ2-3	.	TRBV10-2	.	TGCGCCAGCAGTGAGTCCCCGGGAGATACGCAGTATTTT	CASSESPGDTQYF
TRBJ1-4	.	TRBV27	TRBD1	TGTGCCAGCAGTCCACGACAGGGGACGGGTGAAAAACTGTTTTTT	CASSPRQGTGEKLFF
TRBJ2-7	.	TRBV19	.	TGTGCCAGTGGGGGGACAGTCTCCTACGAGCAGTACTTC	CASGGTVSYEQYF
TRBJ1-1	.	TRBV2	TRBD1	TGTGCCAGCAGAGTCTATCGGACAGGTGCGTACACTGAAGCTTTCTTT	CASRVYRTGAYTEAFF
TRBJ1-3	.	TRBV2	.	TGTGCCAGCAGTCTAAAGACAGTCTCTGGAAACACCATATATTTT	CASSLKTVSGNTIYF
TRBJ2-3	.	TRBV19	TRBD2	TGTGCCAGTAGTATCGGACTAGCGGGGGGCGCAGATACGCAGTATTTT	CASSIGLAGGADTQYF
TRBJ2-3	.	TRBV21-1	.	TGTGCCAGCAGCCCTAAGCGGCGAGAGCGGGGGGGCCAAGGTGAGGCAGATACGCAGTATTTT	CASSPKRRERGGQGEADTQYF
TRBJ2-1	.	TRBV7-3	.	TGTGCCAGCAGCCTCGGACGGACATACAATGAGCAGTTCTTC	CASSLGRTYNEQFF
TRBJ2-7	.	TRBV7-9	TRBD1	TGTGCCAGCAGCGAAGAGGGACAGGGGGCGTTCTACGAGCAGTACTTC	CASSEEGQGAFYEQYF
TRBJ2-3	.	TRBV7-9	.	TGTGCCAGCAGCTTAGCGCCCAGGAGCACAGATACGCAGTATTTT	CASSLAPRSTDTQYF
TRBJ2-7	.	TRBV7-6	.	TGTGCCAGCAGCCTGGACACCTACGAGCAGTACTTC	CASSLDTYEQYF
TRBJ2-5	.	TRBV5-1	TRBD1	TGCGCCAGCAGCCCCAACAGGGGTGGAGAGACGGGCCAGTACTTC	CASSPNRGGETGQYF
TRBJ2-2	few	TRBV10-3	.	TGTGCCATCAGTTCACTCAGCGGGAACACCGGGGAGCTGTTTTTT	CAISSLSGNTGELFF
TRBJ1-1	few	TRBV4-1	TRBD1	TGCGCCAGCAGCTCCGACAGGGGGAGGGCCACTGAAGCTTTCTTT	CASSSDRGRATEAFF
TRBJ1-6	.	TRBV2	TRBD1	TGTGCCAGCAGGTCCGGGACAGGGATTTCACCCCTCCACTTT	CASRSGTGISPLHF
TRBJ1-2	.	TRBV19	.	TGTGCCAGTAGTGCCACACCTTTCTATGGCTACACCTTC	CASSATPFYGYTF
TRBJ1-1	.	TRBV5-1	TRBD1	TGCGCCAGCAGCGCAACAGGGGTTGTGAACACTGAAGCTTTCTTT	CASSATGVVNTEAFF
TRBJ2-7	.	TRBV7-9	TRBD2	TGTGCCAGCAGCTCCCCTCCAACTAGCGGGGCGTTATCCGGGCAGTACTTC	CASSSPPTSGALSGQYF
TRBJ2-1	.	TRBV7-3	TRBD2	TGTGCCAGCAGCTCCGGGACTAGCGGGGGGGCCTCAGGAAATGAGCAGTTCTTC	CASSSGTSGGASGNEQFF